Reported below is one T cell receptor (beta chain). This entry comes from a study of blood T cell repertoires in COVID-19. Germline V CDR1 and CDR2: SGHVS, FQNEAQ. This CDR3 region has 13 residues. V lost 2 bases to trimming and J lost 2 bases, with 7 bases between them. TCRdb keeps only in-frame clones here, not all; method: immunoSEQ multiplex PCR. This sample carries approximately 61,000 clones, around 85% of them seen once, and the ten largest clones take 13% to 15%. The clonotype was recovered from a human donor in a cohort sampled during active COVID-19. Sequences were obtained from peripheral blood. This rearrangement joins TRBV7-8 to TRBJ2-7, with D hard to call. CDR3 sequence: CASSLLATYEQYF. The DNA of the CDR3 is TGTGCCAGCAGCTTACTGGCAACCTACGAGCAGTACTTC.